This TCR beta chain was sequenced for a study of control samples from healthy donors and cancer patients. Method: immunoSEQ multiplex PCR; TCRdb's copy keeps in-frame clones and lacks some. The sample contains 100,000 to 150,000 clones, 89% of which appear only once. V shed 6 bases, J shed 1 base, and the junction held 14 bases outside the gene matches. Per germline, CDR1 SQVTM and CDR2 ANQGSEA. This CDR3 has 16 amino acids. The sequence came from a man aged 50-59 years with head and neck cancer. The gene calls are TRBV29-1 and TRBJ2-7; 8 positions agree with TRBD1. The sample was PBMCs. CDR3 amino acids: CSVRDTRQGTSYEQYF. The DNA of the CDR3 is TGCAGCGTGAGGGATACTAGACAGGGGACATCCTACGAGCAGTACTTC.